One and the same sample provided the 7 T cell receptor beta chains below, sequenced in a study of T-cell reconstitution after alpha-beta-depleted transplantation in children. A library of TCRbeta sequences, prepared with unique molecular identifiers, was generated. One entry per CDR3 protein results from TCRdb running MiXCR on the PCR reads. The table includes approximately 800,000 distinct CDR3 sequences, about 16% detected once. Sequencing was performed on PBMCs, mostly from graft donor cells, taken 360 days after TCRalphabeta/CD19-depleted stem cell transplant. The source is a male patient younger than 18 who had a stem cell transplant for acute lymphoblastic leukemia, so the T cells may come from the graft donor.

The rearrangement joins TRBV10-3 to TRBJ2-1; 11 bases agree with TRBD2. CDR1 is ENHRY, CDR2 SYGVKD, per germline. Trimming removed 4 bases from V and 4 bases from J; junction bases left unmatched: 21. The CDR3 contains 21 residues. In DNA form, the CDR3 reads TGTGCCATCAGTGGGACGGGACTAGCGGTTACATCGCCCCGCTCGTACAATGAGCAGTTCTTC. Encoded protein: CAISGTGLAVTSPRSYNEQFF.

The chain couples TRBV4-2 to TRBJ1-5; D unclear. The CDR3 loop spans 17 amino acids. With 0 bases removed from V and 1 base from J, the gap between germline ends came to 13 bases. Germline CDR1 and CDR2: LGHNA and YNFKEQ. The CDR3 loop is CASSQDGRRASNQPQHF. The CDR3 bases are TGTGCCAGCAGCCAAGACGGGCGGAGGGCGAGCAATCAGCCCCAGCATTTT.

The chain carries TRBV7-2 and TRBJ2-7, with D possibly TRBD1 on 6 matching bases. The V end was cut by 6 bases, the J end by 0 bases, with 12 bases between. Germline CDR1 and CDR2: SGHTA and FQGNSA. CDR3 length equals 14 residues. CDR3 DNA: TGTGCCAGCAGGTCCGGGACACACTCCTACGAGCAGTACTTC. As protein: CASRSGTHSYEQYF.

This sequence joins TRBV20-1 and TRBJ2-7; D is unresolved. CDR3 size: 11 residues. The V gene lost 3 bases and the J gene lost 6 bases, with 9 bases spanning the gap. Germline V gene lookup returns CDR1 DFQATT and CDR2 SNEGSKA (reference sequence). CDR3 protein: CSASLLFEQYF. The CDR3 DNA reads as TGCAGTGCTAGTCTCCTTTTCGAGCAGTACTTC.

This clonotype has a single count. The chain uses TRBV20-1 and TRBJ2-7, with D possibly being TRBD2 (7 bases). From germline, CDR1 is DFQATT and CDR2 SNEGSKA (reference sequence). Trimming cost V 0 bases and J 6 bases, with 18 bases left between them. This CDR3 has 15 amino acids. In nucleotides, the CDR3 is TGCAGTGCTAGAGACCCAACCGGGGGGCGGATCGAGCAGTACTTC. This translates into CSARDPTGGRIEQYF.

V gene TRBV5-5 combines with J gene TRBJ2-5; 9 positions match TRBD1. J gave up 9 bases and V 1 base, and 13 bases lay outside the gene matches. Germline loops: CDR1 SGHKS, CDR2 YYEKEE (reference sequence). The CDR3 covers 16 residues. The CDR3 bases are TGTGCCAGCAGCTTGCCCTCTTCCCGGGACAGGGAGCCCCAGTACTTC. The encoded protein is CASSLPSSRDREPQYF.

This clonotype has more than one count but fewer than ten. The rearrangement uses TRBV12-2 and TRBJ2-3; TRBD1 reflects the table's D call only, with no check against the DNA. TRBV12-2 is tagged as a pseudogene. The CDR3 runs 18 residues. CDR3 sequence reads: CASRLPRDRRLSTDTQYF. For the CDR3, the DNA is TGTGCAAGTCGCTTACCACGGGACAGACGTTTGAGCACAGATACGCAGTATTTT.